This record covers a single T cell receptor beta chain. Original data processing: Estimates of nucleated cell counts were drawn from the amplification of reference gene primers. Sequenced by immunoSEQ multiplex PCR; TCRdb stores in-frame clones only, minus some. That table gives V, J and clone size, and the DNA gave D and trimming. Of approximately 360,000 clones in the sample, around 90% were seen once. The data were taken from a study of blood T cell repertoires in COVID-19. The wider study: Samples of COVID-19 (acute and convalescent) were obtained from the United States, Italy and Spain.

CDR3 length: 14 residues. Germline V lookup: CDR1 LGHNA, CDR2 YNFKEQ. The V gene end was trimmed by 1 base and the J gene end by 7 bases; junction bases not matched to a gene: 6. The rearrangement uses TRBV4-2 and TRBJ1-2, with 7 nucleotides matching TRBD1. This TCR derives from a man younger than 35 with active or convalescent COVID-19. Sequenced material: peripheral blood. CDR3 DNA: TGTGCCAGCAGCCAAGCCGGGACAGTCTCTGGCTACACCTTC. Translated: CASSQAGTVSGYTF.